Listed below are T cell receptor beta chains from one sample, sequenced in a study of T cells after posttransplantation cyclophosphamide. Produced via immunoSEQ multiplex PCR; TCRdb's table is partial and in-frame only. This sample has 8,500 to 9,500 clones, with 95% to 99% found just once. The sequenced material came from naive CD8+ T cells sorted from PBMCs. The receptors were sampled from a man aged 45-60 years in good health, CMV-negative, and a related stem cell transplant donor. The CDR3 runs from the conserved cysteine through the conserved F or W. Fields, in order: clone size, V gene, J gene, CDR3 length, D gene, CDR3 protein, CDR3 DNA. The D gene is left open where the match is weak. Not all rows give a size; the values are once, few, many and, for expanded clones, a class.

clone size: once; V gene: TRBV7-8; J gene: TRBJ2-7; CDR3 length: 15; D gene: -; CDR3 protein: CASNPVDTTSYEQYF; CDR3 DNA: TGTGCCAGCAACCCGGTGGACACAACCTCCTACGAGCAGTACTTC
clone size: -; V gene: TRBV7-9; J gene: TRBJ2-7; CDR3 length: 14; D gene: -; CDR3 protein: CASSFGTYTYEQYF; CDR3 DNA: TGTGCCAGCAGCTTCGGGACTTATACCTACGAGCAGTACTTC
clone size: -; V gene: TRBV29-1; J gene: TRBJ1-2; CDR3 length: 14; D gene: TRBD1; CDR3 protein: CSVYDRVEIYGYTF; CDR3 DNA: TGCAGCGTTTACGACAGGGTAGAGATCTATGGCTACACCTTC
clone size: -; V gene: TRBV19; J gene: TRBJ2-7; CDR3 length: 16; D gene: TRBD1; CDR3 protein: CASSMFMSGGRYEQYF; CDR3 DNA: TGTGCCAGTAGTATGTTTATGTCAGGGGGCCGCTACGAGCAGTACTTC
clone size: -; V gene: TRBV9; J gene: TRBJ2-1; CDR3 length: 16; D gene: -; CDR3 protein: CASSVGFSGAYNEQFF; CDR3 DNA: TGTGCCAGCAGCGTAGGTTTTAGCGGAGCCTACAATGAGCAGTTCTTC
clone size: -; V gene: TRBV18; J gene: TRBJ1-6; CDR3 length: 12; D gene: -; CDR3 protein: CASSDSSSPLHF; CDR3 DNA: TGTGCCAGCTCCGACAGCAGCTCACCCCTCCACTTT
clone size: -; V gene: TRBV9; J gene: TRBJ2-1; CDR3 length: 15; D gene: TRBD1; CDR3 protein: CASSVGRTGWHEQFF; CDR3 DNA: TGTGCCAGCAGCGTCGGAAGGACAGGGTGGCATGAGCAGTTCTTC
clone size: -; V gene: TRBV4-3; J gene: TRBJ2-5; CDR3 length: 15; D gene: -; CDR3 protein: CASSHSSGYQETQYF; CDR3 DNA: TGCGCCAGCAGCCATTCTTCCGGGTACCAAGAGACCCAGTACTTC
clone size: -; V gene: TRBV7-9; J gene: TRBJ2-7; CDR3 length: 14; D gene: TRBD2; CDR3 protein: CASSTTSEYYEQYF; CDR3 DNA: TGTGCCAGCAGCACGACTAGCGAGTACTACGAGCAGTACTTC
clone size: once; V gene: TRBV9; J gene: TRBJ1-1; CDR3 length: 12; D gene: -; CDR3 protein: CASSVEGRGAFF; CDR3 DNA: TGTGCCAGCAGCGTAGAGGGGCGAGGAGCTTTCTTT
clone size: -; V gene: TRBV27; J gene: TRBJ2-7; CDR3 length: 16; D gene: TRBD2; CDR3 protein: CASSLSPGTSGLEQYF; CDR3 DNA: TGTGCCAGCAGTTTATCCCCGGGGACTAGCGGGCTCGAGCAGTACTTC
clone size: -; V gene: TRBV6-1; J gene: TRBJ1-2; CDR3 length: 16; D gene: TRBD1; CDR3 protein: CASSEAATGGAYGYTF; CDR3 DNA: TGTGCCAGCAGTGAAGCGGCGACAGGGGGCGCCTATGGCTACACCTTC
clone size: -; V gene: TRBV27; J gene: TRBJ1-2; CDR3 length: 12; D gene: -; CDR3 protein: CASMGGGYGYTF; CDR3 DNA: TGTGCCAGCATGGGAGGTGGCTATGGCTACACCTTC
clone size: -; V gene: TRBV27; J gene: TRBJ1-2; CDR3 length: 15; D gene: TRBD1; CDR3 protein: CASSFLGQGDYGYTF; CDR3 DNA: TGTGCCAGCAGTTTTTTGGGACAGGGGGACTATGGCTACACCTTC
clone size: -; V gene: TRBV29-1; J gene: TRBJ2-5; CDR3 length: 15; D gene: TRBD1; CDR3 protein: CSVEAGTGGMETQYF; CDR3 DNA: TGCAGCGTTGAAGCCGGGACAGGGGGCATGGAGACCCAGTACTTC
clone size: -; V gene: TRBV7-9; J gene: TRBJ2-1; CDR3 length: 15; D gene: TRBD1; CDR3 protein: CASSLTGGTFNEQFF; CDR3 DNA: TGTGCCAGCAGCTTAACAGGGGGAACTTTCAATGAGCAGTTCTTC
clone size: -; V gene: TRBV16; J gene: TRBJ2-7; CDR3 length: 14; D gene: -; CDR3 protein: CASSSPGGFNEQYF; CDR3 DNA: TGTGCCAGCAGCTCCCCGGGGGGCTTCAACGAGCAGTACTTC
clone size: -; V gene: TRBV9; J gene: TRBJ2-3; CDR3 length: 15; D gene: TRBD2; CDR3 protein: CASSVASGGADTQYF; CDR3 DNA: TGTGCCAGCAGCGTAGCTAGCGGGGGCGCAGATACGCAGTATTTT
clone size: -; V gene: TRBV6-6; J gene: TRBJ2-1; CDR3 length: 15; D gene: TRBD2; CDR3 protein: CASSLLAEVYNEQFF; CDR3 DNA: TGTGCCAGCAGCCTACTAGCGGAGGTCTACAATGAGCAGTTCTTC
clone size: -; V gene: TRBV7-3; J gene: TRBJ2-1; CDR3 length: 17; D gene: TRBD2; CDR3 protein: CASSLNSGRASYNEQFF; CDR3 DNA: TGTGCCAGCAGCCTAAATAGCGGGAGGGCCTCCTACAATGAGCAGTTCTTC
clone size: -; V gene: TRBV5-6; J gene: TRBJ2-5; CDR3 length: 12; D gene: -; CDR3 protein: CASSLAPETQYF; CDR3 DNA: TGTGCCAGCAGTTTAGCACCAGAGACCCAGTACTTC
clone size: -; V gene: TRBV6-4; J gene: TRBJ2-1; CDR3 length: 15; D gene: TRBD2; CDR3 protein: CASSVTSGRGNEQFF; CDR3 DNA: TGTGCCAGCAGTGTAACTAGCGGGAGGGGGAATGAGCAGTTCTTC
clone size: once; V gene: TRBV6-6; J gene: TRBJ2-7; CDR3 length: 11; D gene: -; CDR3 protein: CASSSAYEQYF; CDR3 DNA: TGTGCCAGCAGTTCCGCCTACGAGCAGTACTTC
clone size: -; V gene: TRBV6-4; J gene: TRBJ1-5; CDR3 length: 12; D gene: -; CDR3 protein: CASRGLNQPQHF; CDR3 DNA: TGTGCCAGCAGGGGCCTGAATCAGCCCCAGCATTTT
clone size: -; V gene: TRBV11-1; J gene: TRBJ2-2; CDR3 length: 15; D gene: TRBD2; CDR3 protein: CASSAGSGIGGELFF; CDR3 DNA: TGTGCCAGCAGCGCGGGGAGCGGGATTGGCGGGGAGCTGTTTTTT
clone size: -; V gene: TRBV11-2; J gene: TRBJ2-7; CDR3 length: 19; D gene: TRBD2; CDR3 protein: CASSFPTGLAGGLWNEQYF; CDR3 DNA: TGTGCCAGCAGCTTCCCGACGGGACTAGCGGGAGGGTTGTGGAACGAGCAGTACTTC
clone size: -; V gene: TRBV6-5; J gene: TRBJ2-3; CDR3 length: 15; D gene: -; CDR3 protein: CASSYSPGGTDTQYF; CDR3 DNA: TGTGCCAGCAGTTACTCCCCAGGGGGCACAGATACGCAGTATTTT
clone size: -; V gene: TRBV4-3; J gene: TRBJ2-1; CDR3 length: 16; D gene: TRBD2; CDR3 protein: CASSQDRGVPTVEQFF; CDR3 DNA: TGCGCCAGCAGCCAAGATCGGGGGGTCCCTACAGTTGAGCAGTTCTTC
clone size: -; V gene: TRBV7-9; J gene: TRBJ1-2; CDR3 length: 12; D gene: -; CDR3 protein: CASSSGDYGYTF; CDR3 DNA: TGTGCCAGCAGCTCAGGGGACTATGGCTACACCTTC
clone size: -; V gene: TRBV12-2; J gene: TRBJ2-3; CDR3 length: 15; D gene: -; CDR3 protein: CASRSRDRGTDTQYF; CDR3 DNA: TGTGCAAGTCGCTCCCGGGACAGAGGCACAGATACGCAGTATTTT
clone size: -; V gene: TRBV5-6; J gene: TRBJ2-2; CDR3 length: 15; D gene: TRBD1; CDR3 protein: CASISRTGLTGELFF; CDR3 DNA: TGTGCCAGCATTAGTCGGACAGGGCTTACCGGGGAGCTGTTTTTT
clone size: -; V gene: TRBV9; J gene: TRBJ2-1; CDR3 length: 15; D gene: -; CDR3 protein: CASSVGSVTYNEQFF; CDR3 DNA: TGTGCCAGCAGCGTAGGGAGTGTCACCTACAATGAGCAGTTCTTC
clone size: -; V gene: TRBV7-2; J gene: TRBJ2-3; CDR3 length: 17; D gene: TRBD2; CDR3 protein: CASSLARLAGQTDTQYF; CDR3 DNA: TGTGCCAGCAGCTTAGCGCGACTAGCGGGGCAAACAGATACGCAGTATTTT
clone size: -; V gene: TRBV29-1; J gene: TRBJ1-2; CDR3 length: 13; D gene: -; CDR3 protein: CSVGGGAVYGYTF; CDR3 DNA: TGCAGCGTTGGGGGAGGGGCAGTCTATGGCTACACCTTC
clone size: -; V gene: TRBV7-3; J gene: TRBJ2-1; CDR3 length: 13; D gene: -; CDR3 protein: CASSSSGGDEQFF; CDR3 DNA: TGTGCCAGCAGCTCAAGCGGCGGGGATGAGCAGTTCTTC